This T cell receptor (beta chain) emerged from a study of blood T cell repertoires in COVID-19. This CDR3 comprises 15 residues. The junction had 9 bases not matched to a gene; V was cut back by 2 bases and J by 7 bases. Germline CDR1 SGHNT, CDR2 YYREEE (reference sequence). TCRdb's table, derived via immunoSEQ multiplex PCR, lists solely in-frame clones and lacks some. Among 380,000 or so clones, about 89% were seen once, and the ten largest hold 1% to 1.5%. Sequencing was done on a sample of PBMCs or T cells enriched from blood (not recorded which). V is TRBV5-4 and J is TRBJ2-1, with 7 bases matching TRBD1. This sequence originates from a young man who had recovered from COVID-19. In DNA, the CDR3 is TGTGCCAGCAGCTTCCCCGGGACAGCCACTAATGAGCAGTTCTTC. This encodes CASSFPGTATNEQFF.